This T cell receptor beta chain was retrieved from a study of CD8+ T cells in alopecia areata. The treatment: oral pan-JAK inhibitor, 5-10 mg twice daily. The sequencing template was cDNA reverse transcribed from extracted RNA. Sequenced by immunoSEQ multiplex PCR; TCRdb stores in-frame clones only, minus some. This sample has around 100,000 clones, with approximately 51% found just once. V was pared by 4 bases and J by 4 bases, with 10 bases between. This CDR3 spans 13 amino acids. The germline gives CDR1 SGHNT, CDR2 YYREEE (reference sequence). This sequence originates from a human donor with alopecia areata. Sequencing used CD4+ T cells sorted from blood, obtained at week 24, from a patient treated with tofacitinib. V gene TRBV5-4 combines with J gene TRBJ2-3; no reliable D call. CDR3 sequence: CASSIKGSDTQYF. CDR3 in DNA: TGTGCCAGCAGCATAAAGGGTTCAGATACGCAGTATTTT. Complete variable domain (other parts from reference TRBV5-4 and TRBJ2-3): ETGVTQSPTHLIKTRGQQVTLRCSSQSGHNTVSWYQQALGQGPQFIFQYYREEENGRGNFPPRFSGLQFPNYSSELNVNALELDDSALYLCASSIKGSDTQYFGPGTRLTVL.